These 13 T cell receptor beta chains were sequenced from one sample in a study of CD8+ T cells in alopecia areata. Treatment meaning: oral pan-JAK inhibitor, 5-10 mg twice daily. Reverse transcribed after extraction, RNA yielded cDNA as the sequencing template. Only in-frame clones appear in the TCRdb table, and some are missing; sequencing was by immunoSEQ multiplex PCR. This repertoire shows 190,000 or so clones, roughly 53% found once; its top ten account for roughly 12%. The material was CD8+ T cells sorted from blood, obtained at week 24, from a patient treated with tofacitinib. All receptors come from a human donor with alopecia areata.

The CDR3 bases are TGTGCCAGCAGTGAGGCGAAAGGCACTGAAGCTTTCTTT. Residues: CASSEAKGTEAFF. V usage is TRBV2 and J usage is TRBJ1-1; D is ambiguous. Germline CDR1 reads SNHLY; CDR2 reads FYNNEI. Trimming left V 3 bases short and J 4 bases short, with 9 bases between. The length of the CDR3 is 13 residues.

The rearrangement uses TRBV23-1 and TRBJ2-7; D unclear. TRBV23-1 has ORF status, its function being uncertain. This CDR3 spans 14 amino acids. V lost 2 bases and J 5 bases, leaving 13 bases between the germline ends. In DNA form, the CDR3 reads TGCGCCAGCAGTCAACCGACGAAGGGTAACGAGCAGTACTTC. Amino acids: CASSQPTKGNEQYF.

This clone has just a few counts. J is TRBJ1-5 and V is TRBV4-1; no clear D gene. The germline gives CDR1 MGHRA, CDR2 YSYEKL. The CDR3 covers 13 residues. With 4 bases removed from V and 6 bases from J, the gap between germline ends came to 10 bases. The CDR3 DNA is TGCGCCAGCAGCCCCCCGTTTAGTCAGCCCCAGCATTTT. Its translation is CASSPPFSQPQHF.

The chain has TRBV2 and TRBJ1-5; 7 bases match TRBD1. V was clipped by 3 bases and J by 2 bases; unmatched bases: 4. In germline, CDR1 is SNHLY, CDR2 FYNNEI. This CDR3 spans 15 amino acids. The CDR3 is CASSDEGAGNQPQHF. In DNA form, the CDR3 reads TGTGCCAGCAGTGATGAGGGGGCTGGCAATCAGCCCCAGCATTTT.

The chain recombines TRBV14 with TRBJ2-7, with TRBD2 as a possible D gene (6 bases). Germline CDR1 is SGHDN and CDR2 is FVKESK. Trimming took off 4 bases at V and 3 bases at J, with 7 bases between the two ends. The CDR3 runs 12 residues. The CDR3 loop reads CASSLGLYEQYF. The CDR3 nucleotides are TGTGCCAGCAGCCTGGGACTCTACGAGCAGTACTTC.

This clone appeared a few times. This chain connects TRBV29-1 to TRBJ2-5; 8 positions agree with TRBD2. V was clipped by 0 bases and J by 3 bases; unmatched bases: 6. Germline CDR1 SQVTM, CDR2 ANQGSEA. CDR3 length: 15 residues. CDR3 in amino acids: CSVEDQLLAEETQYF. The CDR3 DNA reads TGCAGCGTTGAAGATCAACTACTAGCGGAAGAGACCCAGTACTTC.

The V gene is TRBV11-2, the J gene TRBJ2-2; no firm D call. Per germline, CDR1 SGHAT and CDR2 FQNNGV. CDR3 length equals 14 residues. Trimming pared 6 bases from V and 2 bases from J, leaving 10 bases between. DNA for the CDR3: TGTGCCAGCAGTCCAGGTTTAAACACCGGGGAGCTGTTTTTT. Translation gives CASSPGLNTGELFF. Together with reference TRBV11-2 and TRBJ2-2, the CDR3 gives the full variable domain: EAGVAQSPRYKIIEKRQSVAFWCNPISGHATLYWYQQILGQGPKLLIQFQNNGVVDDSQLPKDRFSAERLKGVDSTLKIQPAKLEDSAVYLCASSPGLNTGELFFGEGSRLTVL.

This clone was counted between two and nine times. The chain uses TRBV7-2 and TRBJ2-3; possible D gene TRBD2, 6 bases. V was trimmed by 3 bases and J by 4 bases, leaving 8 bases between them. CDR3 length: 13 amino acids. Germline assignment: CDR1 SGHTA and CDR2 FQGNSA. The CDR3 protein is CASSLGTPDTQYF. Here the CDR3 DNA reads TGTGCCAGCAGCTTGGGGACTCCAGATACGCAGTATTTT.

This rearrangement joins TRBV5-6 to TRBJ2-7; D is perhaps TRBD1 (6 bases). The germline gives CDR1 SGHDT, CDR2 YYEEEE. The CDR3 sequence is 15 residues long. V dropped 0 bases and J dropped 2 bases, with 12 bases sitting between them. The chain's CDR3 is CASSLEQGGPYEQYF. CDR3 sequence (DNA): TGTGCCAGCAGCTTGGAACAGGGCGGACCCTACGAGCAGTACTTC.

The J gene is TRBJ1-5, the V gene TRBV19; the D gene is possibly TRBD1 (5 bases). Germline CDR1 is LNHDA and CDR2 is SQIVND (reference sequence). V lost 3 bases and J lost 0, with 9 bases in between. The CDR3 runs to 15 residues. This CDR3 is CASSIYDSSNQPQHF. DNA for the CDR3: TGTGCCAGTAGTATTTATGACAGTAGCAATCAGCCCCAGCATTTT.

The V call is TRBV5-1, the J call TRBJ2-2; TRBD2 aligns across 12 bases. From germline, CDR1 is SGHRS and CDR2 YFSETQ. After removal of 4 bases from V and 5 bases from J, the junction contained 3 bases not matched to a gene. The CDR3 has 15 amino acids. The CDR3 spells CASSPTSGGTGELFF. CDR3 in DNA: TGCGCCAGCAGCCCCACTAGCGGGGGGACCGGGGAGCTGTTTTTT.

The chain recombines TRBV12-5 with TRBJ2-3; D is perhaps TRBD2 (5 bases). V dropped 6 bases and J dropped 0 bases, with 13 bases sitting between them. Per the germline V gene, CDR1 is LGHNT and CDR2 is FRNRAP. The CDR3 is made up of 15 amino acids. CDR3 coding DNA: TGTGCTAGTGGGGGAGAAGTCCAAAGCACAGATACGCAGTATTTT. Its protein is CASGGEVQSTDTQYF.

This clone was seen only once. The V call is TRBV6-6, the J call TRBJ1-5; 9 bases match TRBD1. The CDR3 is 15 residues long. The germline gives CDR1 MNHNY, CDR2 SVGAGI (reference sequence). V lost 6 bases and J lost 0; bases outside the gene matches: 3. CDR3 nucleotides: TGTGCCAGCAGGGGGACAGGGTATAGCAATCAGCCCCAGCATTTT. Protein: CASRGTGYSNQPQHF.